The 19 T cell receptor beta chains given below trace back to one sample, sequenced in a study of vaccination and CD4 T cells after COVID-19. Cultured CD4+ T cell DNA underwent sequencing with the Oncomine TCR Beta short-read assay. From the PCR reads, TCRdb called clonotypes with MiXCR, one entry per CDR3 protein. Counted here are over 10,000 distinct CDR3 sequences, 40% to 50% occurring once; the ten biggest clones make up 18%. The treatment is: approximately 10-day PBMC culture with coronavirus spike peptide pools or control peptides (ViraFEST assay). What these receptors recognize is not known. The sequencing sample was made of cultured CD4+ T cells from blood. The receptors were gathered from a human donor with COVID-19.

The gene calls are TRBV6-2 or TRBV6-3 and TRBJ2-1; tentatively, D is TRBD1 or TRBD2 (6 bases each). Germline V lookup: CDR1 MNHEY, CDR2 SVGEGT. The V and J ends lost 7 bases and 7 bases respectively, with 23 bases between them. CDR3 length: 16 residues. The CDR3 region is CASTLLGLGGRNEQFF. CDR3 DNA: TGTGCCAGCACTCTACTGGGGCTTGGGGGGCGGAATGAGCAGTTCTTC.

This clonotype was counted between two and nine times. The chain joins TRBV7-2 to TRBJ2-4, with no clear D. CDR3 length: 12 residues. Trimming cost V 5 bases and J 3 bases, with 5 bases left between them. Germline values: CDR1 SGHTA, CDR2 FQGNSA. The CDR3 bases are TGTGCCAGCAGCCACAACAAAAACATTCAGTACTTC. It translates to CASSHNKNIQYF.

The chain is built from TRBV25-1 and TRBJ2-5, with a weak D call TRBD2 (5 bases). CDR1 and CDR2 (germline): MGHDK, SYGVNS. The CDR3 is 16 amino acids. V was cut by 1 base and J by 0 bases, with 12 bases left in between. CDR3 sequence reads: CASSEFGKRDQETQYF. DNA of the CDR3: TGTGCCAGCAGTGAATTCGGGAAGAGAGACCAAGAGACCCAGTACTTC.

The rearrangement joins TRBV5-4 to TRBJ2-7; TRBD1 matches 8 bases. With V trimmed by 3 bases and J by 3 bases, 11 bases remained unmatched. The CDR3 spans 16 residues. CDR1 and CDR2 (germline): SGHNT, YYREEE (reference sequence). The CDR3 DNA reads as TGTGCCAGCAGCTCCGGACAGGGATCGGGATTCTACGAGCAGTACTTC. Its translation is CASSSGQGSGFYEQYF.

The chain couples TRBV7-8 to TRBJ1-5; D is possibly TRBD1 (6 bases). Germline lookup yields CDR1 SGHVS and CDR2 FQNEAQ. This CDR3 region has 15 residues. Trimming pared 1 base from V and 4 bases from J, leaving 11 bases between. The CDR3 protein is CASSLVGAVNQPQHF. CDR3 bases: TGTGCCAGCAGCTTAGTGGGGGCAGTTAATCAGCCCCAGCATTTT.

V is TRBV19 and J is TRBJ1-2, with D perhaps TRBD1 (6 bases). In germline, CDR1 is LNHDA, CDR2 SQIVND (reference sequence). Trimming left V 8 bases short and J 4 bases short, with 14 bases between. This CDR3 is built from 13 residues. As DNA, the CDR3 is TGTGCCAGTCGGGACACAGGGAGCTATGGCTACACCTTC. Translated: CASRDTGSYGYTF.

CDR3 residues: CASSLTGTGKWETQYF. CDR3 nucleotide sequence: TGTGCCAGCAGCTTAACCGGGACAGGGAAATGGGAGACCCAGTACTTC. The rearrangement joins TRBV7-2 to TRBJ2-5, with 9 bases fitting TRBD1. V shed 2 bases and J 5 bases; nucleotides not matched to a gene: 9. The CDR3 is 16 amino acids. CDR1 is SGHTA and CDR2 is FQGNSA in the germline V gene.

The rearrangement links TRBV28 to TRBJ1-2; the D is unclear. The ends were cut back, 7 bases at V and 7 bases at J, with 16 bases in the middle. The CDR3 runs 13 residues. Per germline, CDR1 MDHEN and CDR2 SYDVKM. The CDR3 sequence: CASTPGERSGYTF. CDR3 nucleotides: TGTGCCAGCACCCCCGGCGAGAGGAGTGGCTACACCTTC.

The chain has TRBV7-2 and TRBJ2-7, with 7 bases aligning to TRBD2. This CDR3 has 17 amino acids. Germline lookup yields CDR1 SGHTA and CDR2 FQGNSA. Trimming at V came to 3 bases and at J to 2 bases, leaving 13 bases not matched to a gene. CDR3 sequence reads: CASSFDVGLAVPYEQYF. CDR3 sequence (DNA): TGTGCCAGCAGCTTTGATGTGGGGCTAGCGGTCCCCTACGAGCAGTACTTC.

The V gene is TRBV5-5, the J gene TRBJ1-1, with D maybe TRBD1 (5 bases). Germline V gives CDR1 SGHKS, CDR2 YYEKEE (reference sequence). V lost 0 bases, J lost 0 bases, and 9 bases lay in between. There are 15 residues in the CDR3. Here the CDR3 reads CASSLALGVNTEAFF. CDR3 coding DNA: TGTGCCAGCAGCTTGGCCCTAGGGGTGAACACTGAAGCTTTCTTT.

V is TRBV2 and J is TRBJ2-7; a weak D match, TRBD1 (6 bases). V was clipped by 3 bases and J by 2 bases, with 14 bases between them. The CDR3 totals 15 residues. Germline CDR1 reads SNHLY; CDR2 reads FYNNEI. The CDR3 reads CASSDPPGGPYEQYF. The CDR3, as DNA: TGTGCCAGCAGTGATCCCCCTGGGGGCCCCTACGAGCAGTACTTC.

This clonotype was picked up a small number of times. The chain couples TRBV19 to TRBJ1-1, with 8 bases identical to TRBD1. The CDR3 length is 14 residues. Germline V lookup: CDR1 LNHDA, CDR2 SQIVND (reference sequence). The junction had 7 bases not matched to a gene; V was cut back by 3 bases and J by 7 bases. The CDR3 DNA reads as TGTGCCAGTAGTATTCCCAGGGGGCAAAGTGAAGCTTTCTTT. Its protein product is CASSIPRGQSEAFF.

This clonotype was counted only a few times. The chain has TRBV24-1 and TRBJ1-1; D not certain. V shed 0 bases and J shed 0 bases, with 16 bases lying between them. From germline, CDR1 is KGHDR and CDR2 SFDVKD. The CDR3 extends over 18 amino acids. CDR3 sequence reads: CATSDLREFDRVNTEAFF. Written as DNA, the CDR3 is TGTGCCACCAGTGATTTGCGGGAATTTGATCGGGTGAACACTGAAGCTTTCTTT.

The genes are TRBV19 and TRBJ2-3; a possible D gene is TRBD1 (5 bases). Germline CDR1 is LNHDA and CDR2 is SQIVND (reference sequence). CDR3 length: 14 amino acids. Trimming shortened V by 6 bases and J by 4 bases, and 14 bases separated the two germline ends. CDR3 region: CASSPSRTSDTQYF. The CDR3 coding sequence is TGTGCCAGTAGCCCAAGTCGGACATCAGATACGCAGTATTTT.

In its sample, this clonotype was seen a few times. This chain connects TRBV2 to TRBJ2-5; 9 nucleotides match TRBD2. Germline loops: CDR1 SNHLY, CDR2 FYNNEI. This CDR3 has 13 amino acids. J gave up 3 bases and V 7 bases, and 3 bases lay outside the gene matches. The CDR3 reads CASTSGVEETQYF. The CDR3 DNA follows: TGTGCCAGCACTAGCGGGGTAGAAGAGACCCAGTACTTC.

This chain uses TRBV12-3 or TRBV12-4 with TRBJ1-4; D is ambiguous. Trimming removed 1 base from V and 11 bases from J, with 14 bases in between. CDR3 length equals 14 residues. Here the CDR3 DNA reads TGTGCCAGCAGTTTAGGAAGCGGCCGTGGGAAACTGTTTTTT. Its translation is CASSLGSGRGKLFF.

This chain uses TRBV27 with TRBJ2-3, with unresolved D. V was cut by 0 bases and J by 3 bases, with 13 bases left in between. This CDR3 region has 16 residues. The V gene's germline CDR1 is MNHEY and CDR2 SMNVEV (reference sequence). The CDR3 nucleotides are TGTGCCAGCAGTTTATCGATGGCCCCGGTGACAGATACGCAGTATTTT. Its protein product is CASSLSMAPVTDTQYF.

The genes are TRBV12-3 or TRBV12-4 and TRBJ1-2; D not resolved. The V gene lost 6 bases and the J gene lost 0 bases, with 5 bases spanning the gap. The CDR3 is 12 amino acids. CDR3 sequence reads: CASRTANYGYTF. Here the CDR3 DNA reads TGTGCCAGCAGAACAGCTAACTATGGCTACACCTTC.

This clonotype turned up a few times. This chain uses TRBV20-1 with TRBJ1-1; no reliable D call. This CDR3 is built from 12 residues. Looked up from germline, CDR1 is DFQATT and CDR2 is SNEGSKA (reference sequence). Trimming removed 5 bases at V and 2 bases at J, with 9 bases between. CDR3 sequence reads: CSAPPLNTEAFF. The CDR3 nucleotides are TGCAGTGCTCCCCCTTTAAACACTGAAGCTTTCTTT.